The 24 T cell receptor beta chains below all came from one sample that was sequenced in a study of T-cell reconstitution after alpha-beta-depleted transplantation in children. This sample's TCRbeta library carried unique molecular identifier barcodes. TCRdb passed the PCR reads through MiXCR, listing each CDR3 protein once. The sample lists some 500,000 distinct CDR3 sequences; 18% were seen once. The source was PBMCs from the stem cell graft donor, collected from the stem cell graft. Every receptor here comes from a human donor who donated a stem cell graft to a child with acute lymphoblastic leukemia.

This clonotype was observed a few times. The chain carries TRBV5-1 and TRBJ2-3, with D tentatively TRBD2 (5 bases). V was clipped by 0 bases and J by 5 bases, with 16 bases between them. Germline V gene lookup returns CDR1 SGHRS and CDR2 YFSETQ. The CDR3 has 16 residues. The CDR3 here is CASSLAGRADGDTQYF. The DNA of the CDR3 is TGCGCCAGCAGCTTGGCCGGGCGGGCAGACGGAGATACGCAGTATTTT.

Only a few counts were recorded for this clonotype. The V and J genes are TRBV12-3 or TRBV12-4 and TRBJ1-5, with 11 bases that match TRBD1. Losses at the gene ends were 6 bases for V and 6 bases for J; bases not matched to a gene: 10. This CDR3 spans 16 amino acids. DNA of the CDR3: TGTGCCAGCAGGACACATTTGGGACAGGGGGGTCAGCCCCAGCATTTT. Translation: CASRTHLGQGGQPQHF.

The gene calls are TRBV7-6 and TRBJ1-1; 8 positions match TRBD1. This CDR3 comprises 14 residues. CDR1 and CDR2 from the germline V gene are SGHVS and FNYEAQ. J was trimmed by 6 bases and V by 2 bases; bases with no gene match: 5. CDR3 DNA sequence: TGTGCCAGCAGCTTAACCATGACAGGGGCTGAAGCTTTCTTT. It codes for CASSLTMTGAEAFF.

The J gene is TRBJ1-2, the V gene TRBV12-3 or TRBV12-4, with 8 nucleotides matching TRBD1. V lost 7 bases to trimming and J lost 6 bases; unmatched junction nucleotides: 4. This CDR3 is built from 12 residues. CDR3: CASTADRDGYTF. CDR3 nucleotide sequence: TGTGCCAGCACCGCGGACAGGGATGGCTACACCTTC.

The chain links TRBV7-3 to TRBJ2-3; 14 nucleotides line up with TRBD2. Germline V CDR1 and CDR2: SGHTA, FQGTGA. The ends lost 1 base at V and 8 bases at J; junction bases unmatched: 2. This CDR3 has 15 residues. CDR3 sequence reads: CASSLMGLAGATQYF. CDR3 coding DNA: TGTGCCAGCAGCTTAATGGGACTAGCGGGAGCTACGCAGTATTTT.

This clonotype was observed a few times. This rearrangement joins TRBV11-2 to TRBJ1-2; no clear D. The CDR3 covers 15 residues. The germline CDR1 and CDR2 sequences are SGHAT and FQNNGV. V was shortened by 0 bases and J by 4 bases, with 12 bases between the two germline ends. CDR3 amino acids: CASSLDLTFFYGYTF. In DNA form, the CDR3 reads TGTGCCAGCAGCTTAGATTTAACCTTTTTCTATGGCTACACCTTC.

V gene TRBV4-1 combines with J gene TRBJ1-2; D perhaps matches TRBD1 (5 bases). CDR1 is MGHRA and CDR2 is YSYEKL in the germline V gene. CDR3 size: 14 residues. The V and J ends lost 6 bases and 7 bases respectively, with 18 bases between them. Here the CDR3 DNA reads TGCGCCAGCAGAATGGGATCAGGGACCGGTGGCTACACCTTC. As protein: CASRMGSGTGGYTF.

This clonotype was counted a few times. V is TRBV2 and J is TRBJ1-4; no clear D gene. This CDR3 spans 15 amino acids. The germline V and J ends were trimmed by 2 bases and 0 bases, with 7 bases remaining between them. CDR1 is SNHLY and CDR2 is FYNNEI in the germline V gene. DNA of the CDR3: TGTGCCAGCAGTGAAAAGCAGGCAACTAATGAAAAACTGTTTTTT. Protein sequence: CASSEKQATNEKLFF.

In DNA form, the CDR3 reads TGCAGTGCGGAGGTGGGGGACGCCCACCCCTACAATGAGCAGTTCTTC. Translating it yields CSAEVGDAHPYNEQFF. The V call is TRBV20-1, the J call TRBJ2-1; possibly TRBD1 or TRBD2 for D (5 bases each). Germline V gene sequence: CDR1 DFQATT, CDR2 SNEGSKA (reference sequence). The germline V and J ends were trimmed by 6 bases and 2 bases, with 20 bases remaining between them. The CDR3 length is 16 residues.

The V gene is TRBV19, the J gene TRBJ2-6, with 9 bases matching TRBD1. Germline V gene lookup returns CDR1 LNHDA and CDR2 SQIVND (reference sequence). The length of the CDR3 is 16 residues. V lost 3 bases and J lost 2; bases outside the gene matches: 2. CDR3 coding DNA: TGTGCCAGTAGTATCCGACAGGGGGCTGGGGCCAACGTCCTGACTTTC. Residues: CASSIRQGAGANVLTF. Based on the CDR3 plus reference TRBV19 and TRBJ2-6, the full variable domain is DGGITQSPKYLFRKEGQNVTLSCEQNLNHDAMYWYRQDPGQGLRLIYYSQIVNDFQKGDIAEGYSVSREKKESFPLTVTSAQKNPTAFYLCASSIRQGAGANVLTFGAGSRLTVL.

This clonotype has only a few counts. The CDR3 loop is CASRPHQGEFPEQYF. DNA for the CDR3: TGTGCCAGCAGACCCCATCAGGGGGAATTCCCCGAGCAGTACTTC. The gene calls are TRBV27 and TRBJ2-7; 7 positions match TRBD1. This CDR3 spans 15 amino acids. Germline trimming cut 6 bases from V and 6 bases from J; bases unmatched to any gene: 14. Germline V gives CDR1 MNHEY, CDR2 SMNVEV (reference sequence).

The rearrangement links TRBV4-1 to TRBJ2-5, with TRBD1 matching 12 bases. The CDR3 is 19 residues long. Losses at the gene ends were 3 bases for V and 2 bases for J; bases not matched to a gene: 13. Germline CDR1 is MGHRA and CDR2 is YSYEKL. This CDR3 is CASSHVTGTGGPKQETQYF. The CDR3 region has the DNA TGCGCCAGCAGCCATGTAACCGGGACAGGGGGCCCAAAGCAAGAGACCCAGTACTTC.

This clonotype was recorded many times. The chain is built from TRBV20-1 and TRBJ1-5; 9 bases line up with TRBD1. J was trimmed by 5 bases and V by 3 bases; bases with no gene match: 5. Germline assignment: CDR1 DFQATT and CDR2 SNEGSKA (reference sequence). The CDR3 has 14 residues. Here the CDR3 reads CSARRTGEYQPQHF. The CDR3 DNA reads TGCAGTGCTAGGAGGACAGGGGAGTATCAGCCCCAGCATTTT.

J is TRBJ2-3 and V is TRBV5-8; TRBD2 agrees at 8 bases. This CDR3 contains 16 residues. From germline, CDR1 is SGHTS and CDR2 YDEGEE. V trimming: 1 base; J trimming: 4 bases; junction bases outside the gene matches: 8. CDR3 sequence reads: CASSLPSGRVADTQYF. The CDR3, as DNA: TGTGCCAGCAGCTTGCCCAGCGGGAGAGTTGCAGATACGCAGTATTTT. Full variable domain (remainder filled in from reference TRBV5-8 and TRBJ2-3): EAGVTQSPTHLIKTRGQQATLRCSPISGHTSVYWYQQALGLGLQFLLWYDEGEERNRGNFPPRFSGRQFPNYSSELNVNALELEDSALYLCASSLPSGRVADTQYFGPGTRLTVL.

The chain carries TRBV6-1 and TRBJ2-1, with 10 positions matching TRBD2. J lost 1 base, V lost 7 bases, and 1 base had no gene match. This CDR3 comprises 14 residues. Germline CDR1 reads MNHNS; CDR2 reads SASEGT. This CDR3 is CASKTSGSYNEQFF. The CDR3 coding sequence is TGTGCCAGCAAGACTAGCGGGTCCTACAATGAGCAGTTCTTC.

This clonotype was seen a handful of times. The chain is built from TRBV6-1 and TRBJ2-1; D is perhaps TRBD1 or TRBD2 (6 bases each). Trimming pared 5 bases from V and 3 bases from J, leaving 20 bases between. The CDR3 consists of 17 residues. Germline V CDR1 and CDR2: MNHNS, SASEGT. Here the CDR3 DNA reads TGTGCCAGCAGTCCGGAAGGGGGGACCAGGGGCTACAATGAGCAGTTCTTC. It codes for CASSPEGGTRGYNEQFF.

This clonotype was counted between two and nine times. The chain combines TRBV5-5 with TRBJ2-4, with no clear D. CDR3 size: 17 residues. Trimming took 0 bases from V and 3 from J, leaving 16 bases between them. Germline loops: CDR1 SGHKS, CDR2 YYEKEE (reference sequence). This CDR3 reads CASSLAESPLLKNIQYF. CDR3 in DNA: TGTGCCAGCAGCTTGGCGGAATCTCCTCTTCTCAAAAACATTCAGTACTTC.

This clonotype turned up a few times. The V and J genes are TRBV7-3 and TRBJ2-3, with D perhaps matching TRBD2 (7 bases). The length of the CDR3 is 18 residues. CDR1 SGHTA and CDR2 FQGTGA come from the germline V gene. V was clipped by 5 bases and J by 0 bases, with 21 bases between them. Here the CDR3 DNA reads TGTGCCAGCAGCCCCCAAAGGGGGGGTCGTCCCAGCACAGATACGCAGTATTTT. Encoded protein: CASSPQRGGRPSTDTQYF.

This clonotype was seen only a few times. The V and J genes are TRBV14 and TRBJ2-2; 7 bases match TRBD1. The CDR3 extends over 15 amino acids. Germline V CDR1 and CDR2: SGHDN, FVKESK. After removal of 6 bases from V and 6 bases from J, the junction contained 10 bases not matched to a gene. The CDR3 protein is CASSPRGRTAGELFF. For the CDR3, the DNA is TGTGCCAGCAGTCCGAGGGGGCGGACGGCCGGGGAGCTGTTTTTT.

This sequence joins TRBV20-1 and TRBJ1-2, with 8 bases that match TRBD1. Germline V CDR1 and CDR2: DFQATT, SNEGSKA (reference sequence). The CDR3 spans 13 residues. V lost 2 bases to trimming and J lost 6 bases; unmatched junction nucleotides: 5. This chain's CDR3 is CSARLQGADGYTF. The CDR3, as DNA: TGCAGTGCTAGACTCCAGGGGGCAGATGGCTACACCTTC.

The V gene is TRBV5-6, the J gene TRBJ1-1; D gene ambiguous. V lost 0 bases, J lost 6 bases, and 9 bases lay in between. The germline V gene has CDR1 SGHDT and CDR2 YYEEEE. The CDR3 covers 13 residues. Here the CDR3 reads CASSLGVSAEAFF. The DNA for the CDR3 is TGTGCCAGCAGCTTGGGTGTTTCGGCTGAAGCTTTCTTT.

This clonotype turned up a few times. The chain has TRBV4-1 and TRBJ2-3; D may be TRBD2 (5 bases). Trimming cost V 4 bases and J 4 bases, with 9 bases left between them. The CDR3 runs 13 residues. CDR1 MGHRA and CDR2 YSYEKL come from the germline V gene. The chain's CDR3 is CASSRASPDTQYF. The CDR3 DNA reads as TGCGCCAGCAGCCGGGCTAGCCCAGATACGCAGTATTTT.

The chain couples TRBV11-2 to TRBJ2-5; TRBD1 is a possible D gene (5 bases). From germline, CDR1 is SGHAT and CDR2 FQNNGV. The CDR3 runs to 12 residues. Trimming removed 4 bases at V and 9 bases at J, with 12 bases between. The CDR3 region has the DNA TGTGCCAGCAGCTACGGACAAGTGGCCCAGTACTTC. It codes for CASSYGQVAQYF.

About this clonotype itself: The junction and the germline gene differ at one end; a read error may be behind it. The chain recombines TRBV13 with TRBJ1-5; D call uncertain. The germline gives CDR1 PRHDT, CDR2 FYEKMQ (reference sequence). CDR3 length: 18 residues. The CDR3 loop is CASSLGRIWDHSSQPQHF. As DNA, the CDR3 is TGTGCCAGCAGCTTAGGCCGGATATGGGATCATAGCAGTCAGCCCCAGCATTTT.